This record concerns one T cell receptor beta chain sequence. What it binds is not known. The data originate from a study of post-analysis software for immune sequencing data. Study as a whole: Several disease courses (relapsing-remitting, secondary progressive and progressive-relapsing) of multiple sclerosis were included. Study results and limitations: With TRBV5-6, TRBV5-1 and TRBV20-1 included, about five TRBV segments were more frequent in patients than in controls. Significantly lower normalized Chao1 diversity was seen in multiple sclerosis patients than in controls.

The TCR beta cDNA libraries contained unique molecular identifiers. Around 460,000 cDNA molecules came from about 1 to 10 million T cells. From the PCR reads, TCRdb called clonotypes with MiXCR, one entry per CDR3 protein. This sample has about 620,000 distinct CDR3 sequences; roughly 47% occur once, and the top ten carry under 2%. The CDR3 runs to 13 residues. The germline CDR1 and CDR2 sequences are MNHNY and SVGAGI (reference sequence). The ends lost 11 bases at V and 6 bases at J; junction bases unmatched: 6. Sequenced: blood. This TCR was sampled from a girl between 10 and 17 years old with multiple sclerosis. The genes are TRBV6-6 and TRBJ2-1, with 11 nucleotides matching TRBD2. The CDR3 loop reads CAGGTSGGNEQFF. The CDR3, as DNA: TGTGCCGGAGGGACTAGCGGTGGCAATGAGCAGTTCTTC.